This T cell receptor (beta chain) was identified during a study of a mutant IDH1 vaccine in newly diagnosed glioma. As for time point: week 35, safety follow-up. In the vaccine, a single dose held 300 ug of the mutant IDH1 20-mer peptide, along with topical imiquimod. Data came from immunoSEQ multiplex PCR; TCRdb stores just in-frame clones and leaves some out. The table shows 35,000 to 45,000 clones, with approximately 80% occurring only once. Trimming removed 2 bases from V and 4 bases from J, with 9 bases in between. The CDR3 runs 13 residues. Germline values: CDR1 GTSNPN, CDR2 SVGIG (reference sequence). About this clone: What it recognizes is unknown.

Sequencing was performed on PBMCs, taken from a glioma patient whose treatment included an IDH1 peptide vaccine. The V gene is TRBV30, the J gene TRBJ1-3, with no clear D. This clonotype originated in a woman between 50 and 59 years old with glioma. The CDR3 reads CAWSRESGNTIYF. In DNA form, the CDR3 reads TGTGCCTGGAGTAGGGAATCCGGAAACACCATATATTTT.